This T cell receptor beta chain was sequenced for a study of blood T cell repertoires in COVID-19. Study information: The samples span acute and convalescent COVID-19 from the United States, Italy and Spain. The analysed material was cDNA or gDNA that came from T cells, B-cell-depleted T cells, or PBMCs.

Per the original methods: Quantification of nucleated cells was approximated via reference gene primer amplification. Repertoires were generated with immunoSEQ multiplex PCR, while TCRdb's copy carries only in-frame clones and drops some. V and J calls and clone size are those listed in that table; D and trimming were worked out from the DNA. In the table there are about 160,000 clones, about 93% of which are singletons. What was sequenced was peripheral blood. The sequence was obtained from a woman between 45 and 65 years old with acute or convalescent COVID-19.

The CDR3, as DNA: TGTGCCTGGAGTCAAACAGGGATCCATGAAAAACTGTTTTTT. Its protein is CAWSQTGIHEKLFF. The gene calls are TRBV30 and TRBJ1-4; a possible D gene is TRBD1 (6 bases). The CDR3 length is 14 residues. Trimming stripped 2 bases from V and 6 bases from J, with 13 bases between. In germline, CDR1 is GTSNPN, CDR2 SVGIG (reference sequence).